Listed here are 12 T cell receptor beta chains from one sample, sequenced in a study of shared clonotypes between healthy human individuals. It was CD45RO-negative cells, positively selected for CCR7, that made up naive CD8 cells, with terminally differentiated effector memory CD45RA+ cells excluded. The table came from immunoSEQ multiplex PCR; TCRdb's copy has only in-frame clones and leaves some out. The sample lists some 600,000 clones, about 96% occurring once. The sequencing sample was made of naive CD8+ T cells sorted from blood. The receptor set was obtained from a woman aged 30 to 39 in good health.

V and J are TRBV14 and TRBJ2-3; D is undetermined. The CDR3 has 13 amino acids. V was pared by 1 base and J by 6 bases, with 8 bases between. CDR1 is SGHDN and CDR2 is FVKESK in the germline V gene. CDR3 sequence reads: CASSQVTRDTQYF. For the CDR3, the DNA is TGTGCCAGCAGCCAAGTAACCCGGGATACGCAGTATTTT.

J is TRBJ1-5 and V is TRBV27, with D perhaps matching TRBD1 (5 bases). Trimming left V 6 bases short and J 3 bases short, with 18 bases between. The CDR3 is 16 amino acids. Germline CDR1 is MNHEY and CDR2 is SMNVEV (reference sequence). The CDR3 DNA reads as TGTGCCAGCAGGAAGGGAAGGGGTCTTGACAATCAGCCCCAGCATTTT. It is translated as CASRKGRGLDNQPQHF.

Written as DNA, the CDR3 is TGTGCCAGCAGCTTGGGAGGGCTCTTGAATGAGCAGTTCTTC. Translation: CASSLGGLLNEQFF. The J gene is TRBJ2-1, the V gene TRBV5-8; a weak D match, TRBD2 (5 bases). Between the trimmed V and J ends, which lost 0 bases and 7 bases, there was a span of 11 bases. Germline V CDR1 and CDR2: SGHTS, YDEGEE. The CDR3 length is 14 residues.

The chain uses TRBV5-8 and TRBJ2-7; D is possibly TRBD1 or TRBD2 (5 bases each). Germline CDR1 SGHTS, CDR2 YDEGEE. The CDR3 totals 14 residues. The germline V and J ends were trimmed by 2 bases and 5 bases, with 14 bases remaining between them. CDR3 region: CASSFSGRDDEQYF. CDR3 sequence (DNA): TGTGCCAGCAGCTTTTCCGGTCGGGACGACGAGCAGTACTTC.

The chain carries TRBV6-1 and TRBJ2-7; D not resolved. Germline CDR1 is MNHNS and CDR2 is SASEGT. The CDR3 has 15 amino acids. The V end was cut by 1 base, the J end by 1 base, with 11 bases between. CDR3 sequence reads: CASSEGALGSYEQYF. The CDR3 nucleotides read TGTGCCAGCAGTGAAGGAGCTCTTGGGTCCTACGAGCAGTACTTC.

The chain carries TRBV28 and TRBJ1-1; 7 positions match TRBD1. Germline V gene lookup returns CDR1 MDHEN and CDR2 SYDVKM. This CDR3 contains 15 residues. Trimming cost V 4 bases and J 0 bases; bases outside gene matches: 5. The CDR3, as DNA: TGTGCCAGCAGTTCAATAGACAGGGTGAACACTGAAGCTTTCTTT. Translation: CASSSIDRVNTEAFF.

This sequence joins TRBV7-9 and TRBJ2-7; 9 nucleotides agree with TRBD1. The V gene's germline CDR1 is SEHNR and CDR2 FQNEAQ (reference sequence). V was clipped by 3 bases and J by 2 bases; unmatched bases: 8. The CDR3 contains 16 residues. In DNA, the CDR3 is TGTGCCAGCAGCTTTTCATCGGGACAGGGAACCTACGAGCAGTACTTC. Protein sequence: CASSFSSGQGTYEQYF.

CDR3 region: CASSQNPGLARTGELFF. The CDR3, as DNA: TGTGCCAGCAGCCAAAACCCGGGACTAGCTCGCACCGGGGAGCTGTTTTTT. The chain is built from TRBV7-3 and TRBJ2-2, with 9 bases fitting TRBD2. The CDR3 is 17 residues long. Germline values: CDR1 SGHTA, CDR2 FQGTGA. With V trimmed by 5 bases and J by 4 bases, 11 bases remained unmatched.

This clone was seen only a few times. CDR3 residues: CASSTDGYNEQFF. DNA for the CDR3: TGTGCCAGCAGCACGGACGGATACAATGAGCAGTTCTTC. The chain links TRBV5-5 to TRBJ2-1; no definite D call. V was clipped by 4 bases and J by 4 bases, with 9 bases between them. Germline V CDR1 and CDR2: SGHKS, YYEKEE (reference sequence). The CDR3 totals 13 residues.

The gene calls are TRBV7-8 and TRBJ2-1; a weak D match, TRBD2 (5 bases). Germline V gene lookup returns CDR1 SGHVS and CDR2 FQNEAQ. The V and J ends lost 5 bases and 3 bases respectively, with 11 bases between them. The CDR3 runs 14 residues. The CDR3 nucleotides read TGTGCCAGCAGCCACCTTGGGAGCTACAATGAGCAGTTCTTC. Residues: CASSHLGSYNEQFF.

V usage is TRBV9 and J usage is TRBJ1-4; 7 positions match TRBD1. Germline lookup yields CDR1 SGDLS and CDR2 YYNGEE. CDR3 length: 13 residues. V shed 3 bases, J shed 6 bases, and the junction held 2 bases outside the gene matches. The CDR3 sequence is CASSGGTDEKLFF. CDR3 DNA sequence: TGTGCCAGCAGCGGCGGGACAGATGAAAAACTGTTTTTT.

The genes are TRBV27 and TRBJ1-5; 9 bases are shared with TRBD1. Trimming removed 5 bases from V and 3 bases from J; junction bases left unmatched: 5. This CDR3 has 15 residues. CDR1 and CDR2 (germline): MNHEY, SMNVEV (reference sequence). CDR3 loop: CASSLTGGVNQPQHF. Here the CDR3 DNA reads TGTGCCAGCAGTCTGACAGGGGGTGTCAATCAGCCCCAGCATTTT.